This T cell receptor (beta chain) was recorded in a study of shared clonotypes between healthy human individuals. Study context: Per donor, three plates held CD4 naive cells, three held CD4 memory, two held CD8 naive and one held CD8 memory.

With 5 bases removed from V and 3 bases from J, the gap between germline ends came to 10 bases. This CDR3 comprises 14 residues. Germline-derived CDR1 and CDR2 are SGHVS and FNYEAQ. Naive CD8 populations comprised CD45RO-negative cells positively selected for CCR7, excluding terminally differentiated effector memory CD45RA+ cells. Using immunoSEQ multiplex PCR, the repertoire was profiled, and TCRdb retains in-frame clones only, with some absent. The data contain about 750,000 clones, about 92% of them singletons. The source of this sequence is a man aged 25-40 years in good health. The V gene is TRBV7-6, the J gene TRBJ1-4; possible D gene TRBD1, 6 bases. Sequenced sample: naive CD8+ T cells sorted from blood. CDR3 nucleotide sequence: TGTGCCAGCAGCAAACAGGGACCTAATGAAAAACTGTTTTTT. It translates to CASSKQGPNEKLFF.